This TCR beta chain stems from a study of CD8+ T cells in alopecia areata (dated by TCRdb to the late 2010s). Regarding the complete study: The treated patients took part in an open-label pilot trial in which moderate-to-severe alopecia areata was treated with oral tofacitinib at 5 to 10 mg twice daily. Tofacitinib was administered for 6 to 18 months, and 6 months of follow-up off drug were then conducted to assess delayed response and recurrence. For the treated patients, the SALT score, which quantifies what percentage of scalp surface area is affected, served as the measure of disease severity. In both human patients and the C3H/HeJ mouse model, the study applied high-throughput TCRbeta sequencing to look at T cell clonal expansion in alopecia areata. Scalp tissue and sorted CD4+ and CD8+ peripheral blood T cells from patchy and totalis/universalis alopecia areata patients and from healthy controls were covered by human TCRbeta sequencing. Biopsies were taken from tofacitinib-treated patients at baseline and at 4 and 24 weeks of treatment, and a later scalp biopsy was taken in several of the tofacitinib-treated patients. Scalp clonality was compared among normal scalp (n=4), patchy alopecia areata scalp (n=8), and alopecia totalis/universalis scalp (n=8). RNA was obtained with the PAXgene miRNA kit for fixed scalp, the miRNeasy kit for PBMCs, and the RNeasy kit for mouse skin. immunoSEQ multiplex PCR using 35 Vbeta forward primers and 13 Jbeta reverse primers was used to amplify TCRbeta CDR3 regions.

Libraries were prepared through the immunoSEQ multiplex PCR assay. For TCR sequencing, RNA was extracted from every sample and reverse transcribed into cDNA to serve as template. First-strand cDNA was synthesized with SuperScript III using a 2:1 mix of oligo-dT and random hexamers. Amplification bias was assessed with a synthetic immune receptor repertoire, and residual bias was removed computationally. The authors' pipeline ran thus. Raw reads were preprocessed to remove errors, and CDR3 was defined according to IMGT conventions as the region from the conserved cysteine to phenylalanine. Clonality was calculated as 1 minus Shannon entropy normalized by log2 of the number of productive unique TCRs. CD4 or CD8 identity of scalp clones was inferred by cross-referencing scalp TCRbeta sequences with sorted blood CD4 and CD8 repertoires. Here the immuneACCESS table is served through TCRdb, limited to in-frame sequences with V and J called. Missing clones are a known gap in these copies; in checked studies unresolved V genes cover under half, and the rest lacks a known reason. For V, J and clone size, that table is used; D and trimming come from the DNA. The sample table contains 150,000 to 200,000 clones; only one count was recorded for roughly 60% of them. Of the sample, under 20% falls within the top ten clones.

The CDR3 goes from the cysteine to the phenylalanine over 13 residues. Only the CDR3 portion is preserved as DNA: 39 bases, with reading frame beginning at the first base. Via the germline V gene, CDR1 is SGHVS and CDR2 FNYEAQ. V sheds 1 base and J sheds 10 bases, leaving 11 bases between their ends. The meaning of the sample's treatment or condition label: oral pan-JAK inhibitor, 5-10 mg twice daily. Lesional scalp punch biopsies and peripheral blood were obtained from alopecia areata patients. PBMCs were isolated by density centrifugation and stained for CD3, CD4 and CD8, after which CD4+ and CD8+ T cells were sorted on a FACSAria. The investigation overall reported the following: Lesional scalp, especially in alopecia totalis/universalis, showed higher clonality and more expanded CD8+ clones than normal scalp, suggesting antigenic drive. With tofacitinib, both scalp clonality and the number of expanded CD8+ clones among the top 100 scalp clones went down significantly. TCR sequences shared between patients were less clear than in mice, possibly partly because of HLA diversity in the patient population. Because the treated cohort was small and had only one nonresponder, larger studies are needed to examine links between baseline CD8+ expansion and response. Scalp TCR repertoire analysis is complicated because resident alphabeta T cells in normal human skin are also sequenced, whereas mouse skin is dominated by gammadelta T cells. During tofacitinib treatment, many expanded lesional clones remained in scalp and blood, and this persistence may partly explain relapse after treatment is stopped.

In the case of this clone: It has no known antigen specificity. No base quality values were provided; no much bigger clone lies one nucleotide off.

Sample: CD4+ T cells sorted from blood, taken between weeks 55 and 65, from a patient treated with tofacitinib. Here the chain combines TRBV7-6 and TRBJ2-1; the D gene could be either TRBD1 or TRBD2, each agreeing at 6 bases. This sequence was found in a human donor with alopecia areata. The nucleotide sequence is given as TGTGCCAGCAGCTTAGTACTGGGGGGCGAGCAGTTCTTC. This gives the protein CASSLVLGGEQFF.